The 21 T cell receptor beta chains in this list originate from one sample, sequenced in a study of T-cell memory formation after mild COVID-19. Each CDR3 protein gets one entry after TCRdb re-called the 5' RACE reads with MiXCR. The sample shows about 120,000 distinct CDR3 sequences, more than 15% of them seen only once. What was sequenced was PBMCs or a T cell subset sorted from them (not recorded which). Every receptor here comes from an adult woman who had mild COVID-19 (a few samples of this study predate the infection). Cell type and time point are not known.

The V call is TRBV27, the J call TRBJ2-5; 12 nucleotides agree with TRBD2. CDR1 and CDR2 from the germline V gene are MNHEY and SMNVEV (reference sequence). The CDR3 loop spans 18 amino acids. The trim removed 0 bases at V and 4 bases at J, leaving 9 bases unmatched. The CDR3 DNA sequence: TGTGCCAGCAGTTTATCTTTTCTAGCGGGAGGGTCGGGAGAGACCCAGTACTTC. Encoded protein: CASSLSFLAGGSGETQYF.

A few counts support this clonotype. This sequence joins TRBV3-1 and TRBJ2-1; 8 positions match TRBD2. V was clipped by 0 bases and J by 0 bases; unmatched bases: 7. This CDR3 spans 18 amino acids. Germline CDR1 and CDR2: LGHDT and YNNKEL (reference sequence). The DNA for the CDR3 is TGTGCCAGCAGCCAAGATTGGACTAGCAGACGCTCCTACAATGAGCAGTTCTTC. Its protein product is CASSQDWTSRRSYNEQFF.

The rearrangement links TRBV6-2 or TRBV6-3 to TRBJ2-2; maybe TRBD1 (5 bases). The CDR3 loop spans 16 amino acids. Between the trimmed V and J ends, which lost 10 bases and 7 bases, there was a span of 25 bases. Germline CDR1 is MNHEY and CDR2 is SVGEGT. The DNA for the CDR3 is TGTGCCACGAAAGGGGATAACGCCCGCTTCTTCGGGGAGCTGTTTTTT. Its translation is CATKGDNARFFGELFF.

The CDR3 coding sequence is TGTGCCAGCAGCTTTAGGGGGAAGGGCTCCCTACACAATGAGCAGTTCTTC. Translation gives CASSFRGKGSLHNEQFF. The chain is built from TRBV5-6 and TRBJ2-1; weak D call: TRBD1 (6 bases). CDR1 is SGHDT and CDR2 is YYEEEE in the germline V gene. V was shortened by 2 bases and J by 5 bases, with 20 bases between the two germline ends. CDR3 length equals 17 residues.

This clonotype was counted at least ten times. The rearrangement joins TRBV7-2 to TRBJ2-7; TRBD2 is a possible D gene (5 bases). Germline assignment: CDR1 SGHTA and CDR2 FQGNSA. The CDR3 extends over 13 amino acids. Trimming took off 0 bases at V and 5 bases at J, with 8 bases between the two ends. In DNA, the CDR3 is TGTGCCAGCAGCTTAGCTTCCGGGGACGAGCAGTACTTC. Its translation: CASSLASGDEQYF. The full variable domain, rest sourced from reference TRBV7-2 and TRBJ2-7, is GAGVSQSPSNKVTEKGKDVELRCDPISGHTALYWYRQSLGQGLEFLIYFQGNSAPDKSGLPSDRFSAERTGGSVSTLTIQRTQQEDSAVYLCASSLASGDEQYFGPGTRLTVT.

This clonotype was seen only a few times. The chain has TRBV2 and TRBJ2-3, with 10 bases matching TRBD2. Trimming took 6 bases from V and 3 from J; bases not matched to a gene: 9. Germline V gene lookup returns CDR1 SNHLY and CDR2 FYNNEI. This CDR3 contains 16 residues. The CDR3 protein is CASSVRTSGVTDTQYF. DNA for the CDR3: TGTGCCAGCAGCGTACGGACTAGCGGAGTAACAGATACGCAGTATTTT.

The chain carries TRBV5-1 and TRBJ1-1; 10 bases align to TRBD1. V lost 4 bases to trimming and J lost 3 bases; unmatched junction nucleotides: 12. Germline values: CDR1 SGHRS, CDR2 YFSETQ. The CDR3 loop spans 17 amino acids. This CDR3 reads CASSPGQGSSRYTEAFF. Here the CDR3 DNA reads TGCGCCAGCAGCCCGGGACAGGGGAGTTCCCGGTACACTGAAGCTTTCTTT.

The chain combines TRBV12-3 or TRBV12-4 with TRBJ1-1; D call uncertain. The length of the CDR3 is 16 residues. V dropped 8 bases and J dropped 3 bases, with 22 bases sitting between them. For the CDR3, the DNA is TGTGCCAGCGCCTTTGCCCTCGTTGTGGATGACACTGAAGCTTTCTTT. Protein: CASAFALVVDDTEAFF.

This rearrangement joins TRBV30 to TRBJ2-2; D is uncertain. Trimming left V 8 bases short and J 2 bases short, with 12 bases between. The CDR3 covers 13 residues. Germline lookup yields CDR1 GTSNPN and CDR2 SVGIG (reference sequence). The CDR3 reads CAGPQINTGELFF. For the CDR3, the DNA is TGTGCCGGCCCCCAAATAAACACCGGGGAGCTGTTTTTT.

This chain connects TRBV29-1 to TRBJ2-2, with D possibly called TRBD1 or TRBD2 (6 bases each). Germline CDR1 is SQVTM and CDR2 is ANQGSEA. V shed 6 bases and J shed 5 bases, with 19 bases lying between them. The CDR3 runs to 15 residues. CDR3 DNA: TGCAGCGTCCGGGGACTGGGGGCAGGAACCGGGGAGCTGTTTTTT. This codes for CSVRGLGAGTGELFF.

The DNA of the CDR3 is TGTGCCACCGCGGGGACAGGCCGGACTATGAACACTGAAGCTTTCTTT. The encoded protein is CATAGTGRTMNTEAFF. J is TRBJ1-1 and V is TRBV10-3, with 8 bases aligning to TRBD1. Losses at the gene ends were 10 bases for V and 0 bases for J; bases not matched to a gene: 13. Germline V gene sequence: CDR1 ENHRY, CDR2 SYGVKD. The CDR3 consists of 16 residues.

This clonotype was seen a handful of times. The V and J genes are TRBV11-3 and TRBJ1-1; D is unclear. The CDR3 is 15 amino acids. The V and J ends lost 1 base and 1 base respectively, with 10 bases between them. Germline V gene sequence: CDR1 SGHNT, CDR2 YENEEA. The CDR3 spells CASSLAGFTNTEAFF. The CDR3 DNA sequence: TGTGCCAGCAGCTTAGCAGGATTCACGAACACTGAAGCTTTCTTT. The full variable domain, in which reference TRBV11-3 and TRBJ1-1 provide the parts outside the CDR3, is EAGVVQSPRYKIIEKKQPVAFWCNPISGHNTLYWYLQNLGQGPELLIRYENEEAVDDSQLPKDRFSAERLKGVDSTLKIQPAELGDSAVYLCASSLAGFTNTEAFFGQGTRLTVV.

This chain uses TRBV9 with TRBJ2-2; the D gene is possibly TRBD2 (6 bases). Trimming shortened V by 0 bases and J by 4 bases, and 13 bases separated the two germline ends. Germline CDR1 is SGDLS and CDR2 is YYNGEE. CDR3 size: 16 residues. This chain's CDR3 is CASSVAMGLLTGELFF. The CDR3 DNA reads TGTGCCAGCAGCGTAGCTATGGGACTCCTCACCGGGGAGCTGTTTTTT.

The chain uses TRBV12-3 or TRBV12-4 and TRBJ1-6, with TRBD1 matching 10 bases. The CDR3 has 15 amino acids. Trimming at V came to 7 bases and at J to 7 bases, leaving 7 bases not matched to a gene. CDR3 region: CASTLGQGVNSPLHF. As DNA, the CDR3 is TGTGCCAGCACCCTCGGACAGGGGGTAAATTCACCCCTCCACTTT.

The genes are TRBV7-6 and TRBJ2-7; no definite D call. Germline assignment: CDR1 SGHVS and CDR2 FNYEAQ. The ends were cut back, 1 base at V and 4 bases at J, with 23 bases in the middle. CDR3 size: 18 residues. CDR3 coding DNA: TGTGCCAGCAGCTTAGTGACAAGTGGCACTCCATGGGCGTACGAGCAGTACTTC. Its protein product is CASSLVTSGTPWAYEQYF.

The chain is built from TRBV7-8 and TRBJ2-7; 12 nucleotides line up with TRBD2. V was clipped by 8 bases and J by 2 bases; unmatched bases: 16. Germline V lookup: CDR1 SGHVS, CDR2 FQNEAQ. The length of the CDR3 is 18 residues. This chain's CDR3 is CASQDRGLAGIGTYEQYF. The CDR3 nucleotides are TGTGCCAGCCAGGACCGAGGACTAGCGGGAATTGGGACCTACGAGCAGTACTTC. Filled out from reference TRBV7-8 and TRBJ2-7, the complete variable domain reads GAGVSQSPRYKVAKRGQDVALRCDPISGHVSLFWYQQALGQGPEFLTYFQNEAQLDKSGLPSDRFFAERPEGSVSTLKIQRTQQEDSAVYLCASQDRGLAGIGTYEQYFGPGTRLTVT.

This clonotype came up a few times. CDR3 residues: CASGMVQGVGEQYF. The CDR3 coding sequence is TGTGCCAGCGGGATGGTTCAGGGCGTAGGCGAGCAGTACTTC. V is TRBV12-3 or TRBV12-4 and J is TRBJ2-7; perhaps TRBD1 as D (5 bases). The CDR3 has 14 residues. The V end lost 8 bases, the J end lost 6 bases, and 20 bases lay between the germline ends.

This chain links TRBV6-5 with TRBJ2-2; TRBD2 matches at 9 bases. Germline-derived CDR1 and CDR2 are MNHEY and SVGAGI. This CDR3 comprises 15 residues. V gave up 2 bases and J gave up 6 bases; unmatched junction bases: 4. This CDR3 reads CASSYRTSEAGELFF. In DNA form, the CDR3 reads TGTGCCAGCAGTTACAGGACTAGCGAGGCCGGGGAGCTGTTTTTT.

Only a few counts were recorded for this clonotype. The chain recombines TRBV12-3 or TRBV12-4 with TRBJ2-1, with D perhaps matching TRBD2 (5 bases). The length of the CDR3 is 12 residues. The ends were cut back, 6 bases at V and 9 bases at J, with 12 bases in the middle. CDR3 DNA sequence: TGTGCCAGCAGAACGAGGGTTCTTGAGCAGTTCTTC. Its translation is CASRTRVLEQFF.

This clonotype came up a few times. The chain employs TRBV6-5 and TRBJ2-7; 14 bases agree with TRBD2. CDR1 and CDR2 (germline): MNHEY, SVGAGI. Trimming removed 6 bases from V and 5 bases from J; junction bases left unmatched: 6. The CDR3 consists of 15 residues. CDR3 amino acids: CASRGTSGSRHEQYF. CDR3 nucleotides: TGTGCCAGCAGGGGGACTAGCGGGAGTAGGCACGAGCAGTACTTC.

CDR3 coding DNA: TGCAGCGTTGTAACAGGGGAGGTTTACGAGCAGTACTTC. Protein product: CSVVTGEVYEQYF. The V and J genes are TRBV29-1 and TRBJ2-7; possibly TRBD1 for D (7 bases). The CDR3 consists of 13 residues. CDR1 and CDR2 from the germline V gene are SQVTM and ANQGSEA. The germline V and J ends were trimmed by 4 bases and 4 bases, with 14 bases remaining between them.